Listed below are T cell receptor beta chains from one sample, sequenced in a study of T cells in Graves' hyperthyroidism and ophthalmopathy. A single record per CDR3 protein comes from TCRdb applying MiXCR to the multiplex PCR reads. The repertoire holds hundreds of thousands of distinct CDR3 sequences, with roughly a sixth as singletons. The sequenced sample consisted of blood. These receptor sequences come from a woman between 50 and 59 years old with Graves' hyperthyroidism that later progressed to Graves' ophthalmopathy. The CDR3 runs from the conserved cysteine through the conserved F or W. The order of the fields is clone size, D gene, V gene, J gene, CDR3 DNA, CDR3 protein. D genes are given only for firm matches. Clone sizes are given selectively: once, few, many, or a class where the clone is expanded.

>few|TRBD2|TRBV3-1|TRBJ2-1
TGTGCCAGCAGCCTAGCAACGGGACTAGCTGACGAGCAGTTCTTC
CASSLATGLADEQFF
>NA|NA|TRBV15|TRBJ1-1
TGTGCCACCAGCAGAGATAAAGATTTGACTGAAGCTTTCTTT
CATSRDKDLTEAFF
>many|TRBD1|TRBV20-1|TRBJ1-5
TGCAGTGCTGAGGACAGGGGGCGAGGAAAGAATCAGCCCCAGCATTTT
CSAEDRGRGKNQPQHF
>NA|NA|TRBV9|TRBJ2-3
TGTGCCAGCAGCGCGGGCACTAGCACAGATACGCAGTATTTT
CASSAGTSTDTQYF
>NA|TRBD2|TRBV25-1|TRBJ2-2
TGTGCCAGCAGTGGACGGCGGGGGGCACACACCGGGGAGCTGTTTTTT
CASSGRRGAHTGELFF
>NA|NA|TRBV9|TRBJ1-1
TGTGCCAGCAGCGTAGGACAGGCGTCGAACACTGAAGCTTTCTTT
CASSVGQASNTEAFF
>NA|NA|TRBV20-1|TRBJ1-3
TGCAGTGCTAGAGATCATATGAACTCTGGAAACACCATATATTTT
CSARDHMNSGNTIYF
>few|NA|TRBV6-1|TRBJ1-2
TGTGCCAGCAGTTTCGGGGGGGGTCCCTATGGCTACACCTTC
CASSFGGGPYGYTF
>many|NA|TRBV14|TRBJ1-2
TGTGCCAGCAGCCAAGTGGTCTCAAGCTATGGCTACACCTTC
CASSQVVSSYGYTF
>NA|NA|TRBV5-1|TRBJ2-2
TGCGCCAGCACTTGGGACGACCCCACCGGGGAGCTGTTTTTT
CASTWDDPTGELFF
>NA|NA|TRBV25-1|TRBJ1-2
TGTGCCAGCAGGCATAGTAGCTATGGCTACACCTTC
CASRHSSYGYTF
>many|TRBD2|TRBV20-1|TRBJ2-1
TGCAGTGCTAGTAGACTAGCGGGGGGGCTCGACTACAATGAGCAGTTCTTC
CSASRLAGGLDYNEQFF
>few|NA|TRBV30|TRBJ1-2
TGTGCCTGGAGTGCCATCGCTCGGGGCTACACCTTC
CAWSAIARGYTF
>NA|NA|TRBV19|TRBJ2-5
TGTGCCAGTAGTATGGTGGACAGACCCTCTGGGGAGACCCAGTACTTC
CASSMVDRPSGETQYF
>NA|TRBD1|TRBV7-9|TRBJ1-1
TGTGCCAGCAGGGCCGGGACAGGGGGGCCGAACACTGAAGCTTTCTTT
CASRAGTGGPNTEAFF
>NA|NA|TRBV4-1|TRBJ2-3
TGCGCCAGCAGCCAAGATTGGGCAGGACTAGATACGCAGTATTTT
CASSQDWAGLDTQYF
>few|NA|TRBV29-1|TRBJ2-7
TGCAGCGGGAGGGGAGCTTCCTACGAGCAGTACTTC
CSGRGASYEQYF
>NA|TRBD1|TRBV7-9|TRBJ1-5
TGTGCCAGCAGCGCCGGGACAGGGGATAGAAATCAGCCCCAGCATTTT
CASSAGTGDRNQPQHF
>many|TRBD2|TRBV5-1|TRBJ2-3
TGCGCCAGCAGCCAAGTTAGCGGGGGCGGCACAGATACGCAGTATTTT
CASSQVSGGGTDTQYF
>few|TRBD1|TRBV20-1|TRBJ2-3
TGCAGTGCAAGTCCCGGGACAGGCACAGATACGCAGTATTTT
CSASPGTGTDTQYF
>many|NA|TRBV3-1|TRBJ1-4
TGTGCCAGCAGCCCGACGGCAACTAATGAAAAACTGTTTTTT
CASSPTATNEKLFF
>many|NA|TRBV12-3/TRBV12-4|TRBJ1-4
TGTGCCAGCAGTTTCGGGGTCGCGGGGGAAAAACTGTTTTTT
CASSFGVAGEKLFF
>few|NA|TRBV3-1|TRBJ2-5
TGTGCCAGCAGAGAAGGGACGGTAGAGTACTTC
CASREGTVEYF
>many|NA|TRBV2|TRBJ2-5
TGTGCCAGCAGTGAAGATCAGGGTGGGGAGACCCAGTACTTC
CASSEDQGGETQYF
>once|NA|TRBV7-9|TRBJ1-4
TGTGCCAGCAGCGTAGGGGCAGTCTTTCAGGGCGAAAAACTGTTTTTT
CASSVGAVFQGEKLFF
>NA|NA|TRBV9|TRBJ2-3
TGTGCCAGCAGCGTTAGGTACGGAGATACGCAGTATTTT
CASSVRYGDTQYF
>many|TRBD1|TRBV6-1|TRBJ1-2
TGTGCCAGCAGCCCAGGGACAGGGAGCGTGAGTGGCTACACCTTC
CASSPGTGSVSGYTF
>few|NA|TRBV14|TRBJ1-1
TGTGCCAGCAGCCAAGAAAGCCTGTCCTCGAGGGAAGCTTTCTTT
CASSQESLSSREAFF
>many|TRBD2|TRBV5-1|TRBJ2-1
TGCGCCAGCAGCTTGGTACTAGCGGGGGGGCACGAGCATGAGCAGTTCTTC
CASSLVLAGGHEHEQFF
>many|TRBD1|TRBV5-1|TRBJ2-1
TGCGCCAGCAGCGGGAAGGCCGGACAGGGAAACAATGAGCAGTTCTTC
CASSGKAGQGNNEQFF
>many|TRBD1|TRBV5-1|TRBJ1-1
TGCGCCAGCAGCGCGGGGCCTCAGGGGGCCGACTTCAAAAATGAAGCTTTCTTT
CASSAGPQGADFKNEAFF
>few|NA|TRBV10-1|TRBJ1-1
TGCGCCAGCAGTGGATCAGGGCACCCGAACACTGAAGCTTTCTTT
CASSGSGHPNTEAFF
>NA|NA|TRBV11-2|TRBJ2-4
TGTGCCAGCAGTGAAAGGACCGCAGGGGTCATGGACATTCAGTACTTC
CASSERTAGVMDIQYF
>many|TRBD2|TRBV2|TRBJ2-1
TGTGCCAGGGGACTAGCGGAATACAATGAGCAGTTCTTC
CARGLAEYNEQFF
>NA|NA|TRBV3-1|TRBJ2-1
TGTGCCAGCAGCCAAGGGGGGCAGGGCACCTACAATGAGCAGTTCTTC
CASSQGGQGTYNEQFF
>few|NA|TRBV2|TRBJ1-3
TGTGCCAGCAGTGTGGCGAGGAGCTCTGGAAACACCATATATTTT
CASSVARSSGNTIYF
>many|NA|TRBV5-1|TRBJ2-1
TGCGCCAGCAGCTCGGAACCGGGGGACTCCTACAATGAGCAGTTCTTC
CASSSEPGDSYNEQFF
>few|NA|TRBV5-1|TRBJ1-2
TGCGCCAGCGCCACTGAGGGTACCAACTATGGCTACACCTTC
CASATEGTNYGYTF
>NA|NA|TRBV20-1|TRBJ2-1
TGCAGTGCTAGAAATGACTACAATGAGCAGTTCTTC
CSARNDYNEQFF
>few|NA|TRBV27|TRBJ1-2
TGTGCCAGCAGTTCTGCCGCGGGGTTAGGGTATGGCTACACCTTC
CASSSAAGLGYGYTF
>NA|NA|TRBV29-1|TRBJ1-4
TGCAGCGTTTCGGGGGGAGTGGCAACTAATGAAAAACTGTTTTTT
CSVSGGVATNEKLFF
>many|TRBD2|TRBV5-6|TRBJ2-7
TGTGCCAGCAGCTGGGCGGGACTAGCTTCCTACGAGCAGTACTTC
CASSWAGLASYEQYF
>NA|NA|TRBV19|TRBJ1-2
TGTGCCAGTAGTATAGGCCAGGGGCAGGGCTACACCTTC
CASSIGQGQGYTF
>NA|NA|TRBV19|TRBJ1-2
TGTGCCAGTAGTTCACAGGAAAACTATGGCTACACCTTC
CASSSQENYGYTF